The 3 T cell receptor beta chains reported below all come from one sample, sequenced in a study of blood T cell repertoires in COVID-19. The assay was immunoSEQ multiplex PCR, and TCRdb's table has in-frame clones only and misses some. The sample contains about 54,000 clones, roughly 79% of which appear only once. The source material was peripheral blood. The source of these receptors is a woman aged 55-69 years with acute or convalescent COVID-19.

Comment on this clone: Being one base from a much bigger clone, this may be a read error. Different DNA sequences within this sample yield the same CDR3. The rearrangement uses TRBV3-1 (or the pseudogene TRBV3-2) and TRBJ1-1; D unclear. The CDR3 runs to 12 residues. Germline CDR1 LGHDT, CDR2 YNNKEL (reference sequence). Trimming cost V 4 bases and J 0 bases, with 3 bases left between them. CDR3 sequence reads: CASSLMNTEAFF. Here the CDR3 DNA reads TGTGCCAGCAGCCTTATGAACACTGAAGCTTTCTTT.

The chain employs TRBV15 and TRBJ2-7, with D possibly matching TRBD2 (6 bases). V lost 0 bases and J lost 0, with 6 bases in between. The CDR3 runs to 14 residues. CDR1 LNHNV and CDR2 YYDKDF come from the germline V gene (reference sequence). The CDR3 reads CATSRERGSYEQYF. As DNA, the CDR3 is TGTGCCACCAGCAGAGAGCGGGGCTCCTACGAGCAGTACTTC.

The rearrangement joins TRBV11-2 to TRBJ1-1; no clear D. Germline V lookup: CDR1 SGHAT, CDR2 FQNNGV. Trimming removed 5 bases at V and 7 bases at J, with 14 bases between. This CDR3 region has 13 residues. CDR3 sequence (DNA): TGTGCCAGCAGCCCCACGGGAGTTCTTGAAGCTTTCTTT. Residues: CASSPTGVLEAFF.